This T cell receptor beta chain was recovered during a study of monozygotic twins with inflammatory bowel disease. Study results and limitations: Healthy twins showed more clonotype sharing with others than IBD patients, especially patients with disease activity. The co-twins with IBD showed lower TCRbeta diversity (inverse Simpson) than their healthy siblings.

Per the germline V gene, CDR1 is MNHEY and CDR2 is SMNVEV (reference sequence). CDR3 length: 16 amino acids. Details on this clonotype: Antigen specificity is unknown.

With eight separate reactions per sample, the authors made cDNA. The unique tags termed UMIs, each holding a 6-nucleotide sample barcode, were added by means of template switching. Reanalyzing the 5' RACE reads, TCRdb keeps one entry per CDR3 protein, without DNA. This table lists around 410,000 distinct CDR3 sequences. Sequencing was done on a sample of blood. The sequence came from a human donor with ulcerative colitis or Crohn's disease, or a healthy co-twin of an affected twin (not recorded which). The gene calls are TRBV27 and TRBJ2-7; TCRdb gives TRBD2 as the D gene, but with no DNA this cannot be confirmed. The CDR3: CASSQGSGRIRYEQYF.